Below are 6 T cell receptor beta chains sequenced from a single sample in a study of beta chain features in type 1 diabetes. General study points: A moderate, significant TCRB CDR3 shortening appeared in type 1 diabetes across four CD4+ subsets.

The whole isolated RNA underwent reverse transcription, so sequencing captured expressed TCRB transcripts. The protocol was immunoSEQ multiplex PCR, while the TCRdb copy is restricted to in-frame clones and leaves out a portion. The sample shows approximately 50,000 clones, approximately 60% of them seen only once. These receptors lack a known antigen. Sequencing input: stem cell memory CD4+ T cells from blood. The receptors were gathered from a woman in her thirties with type 1 diabetes.

This clone came up a few times. The genes are TRBV28 and TRBJ2-1; 11 bases align to TRBD2. This CDR3 contains 14 residues. The germline V gene has CDR1 MDHEN and CDR2 SYDVKM. V was clipped by 8 bases and J by 5 bases; unmatched bases: 5. The CDR3 nucleotides read TGTGCCAGCTCACTAGCGGGAGCCCACAATGAGCAGTTCTTC. Amino acids: CASSLAGAHNEQFF. The complete variable domain, with remaining parts taken from reference TRBV28 and TRBJ2-1, reads DVKVTQSSRYLVKRTGEKVFLECVQDMDHENMFWYRQDPGLGLRLIYFSYDVKMKEKGDIPEGYSVSREKKERFSLILESASTNQTSMYLCASSLAGAHNEQFFGPGTRLTVL.

The genes are TRBV19 and TRBJ1-1, with D possibly matching TRBD1 (6 bases). CDR1 is LNHDA and CDR2 is SQIVND in the germline V gene (reference sequence). Trimming left V 3 bases short and J 1 base short, with 18 bases between. The CDR3 is 17 residues long. CDR3 in amino acids: CASSIPGQKRTNTEAFF. The CDR3, as DNA: TGTGCCAGTAGTATCCCAGGACAGAAAAGAACGAACACTGAAGCTTTCTTT.

The chain has TRBV7-9 and TRBJ1-3, with D perhaps matching TRBD1 (5 bases). CDR3 size: 16 residues. Germline V lookup: CDR1 SEHNR, CDR2 FQNEAQ (reference sequence). V lost 5 bases to trimming and J lost 0 bases, with 14 bases between them. The CDR3 loop reads CASSRRGGISGNTIYF. CDR3 nucleotide sequence: TGTGCCAGCAGCCGCCGGGGGGGAATCTCTGGAAACACCATATATTTT.

This chain links TRBV11-2 with TRBJ2-1; D is ambiguous. The CDR3 runs 12 residues. CDR1 is SGHAT and CDR2 is FQNNGV in the germline V gene. V lost 5 bases, J lost 10 bases, and 12 bases lay in between. CDR3 DNA sequence: TGTGCCAGCAGCCTACTGATGGTGGAGCAGTTCTTC. This translates into CASSLLMVEQFF.

This clone has just a few counts. The sample contains more than one DNA sequence encoding this CDR3. This rearrangement joins TRBV11-2 to TRBJ2-3; D not certain. The CDR3 sequence is 13 residues long. CDR1 and CDR2 (germline): SGHAT, FQNNGV. V lost 1 base and J lost 4, with 6 bases in between. The CDR3, as DNA: TGTGCCAGCAGCTTAGCGGGTGCAGATACGCAGTATTTT. It translates to CASSLAGADTQYF.

This chain connects TRBV6-5 to TRBJ1-2; 7 bases agree with TRBD1. CDR1 is MNHEY and CDR2 is SVGAGI in the germline V gene. CDR3 size: 13 residues. V dropped 5 bases and J dropped 8; count of bases not matched to a gene: 8. The CDR3: CASSPTGMDGYTF. The DNA of the CDR3 is TGTGCCAGCAGTCCGACAGGGATGGACGGCTACACCTTC.